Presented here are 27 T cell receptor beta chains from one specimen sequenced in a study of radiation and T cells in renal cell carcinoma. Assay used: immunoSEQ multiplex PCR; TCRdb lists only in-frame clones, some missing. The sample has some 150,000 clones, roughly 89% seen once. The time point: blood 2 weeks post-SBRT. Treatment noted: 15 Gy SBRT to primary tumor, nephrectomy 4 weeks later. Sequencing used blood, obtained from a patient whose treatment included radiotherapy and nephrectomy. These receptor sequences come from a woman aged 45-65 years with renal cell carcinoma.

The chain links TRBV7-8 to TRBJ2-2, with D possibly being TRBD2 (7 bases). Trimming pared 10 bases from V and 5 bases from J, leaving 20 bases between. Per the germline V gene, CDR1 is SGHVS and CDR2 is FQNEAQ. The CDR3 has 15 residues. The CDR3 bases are TGTGCCATCCCGGGGGGAGGGGGGCCGACCGGGGAGCTGTTTTTT. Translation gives CAIPGGGGPTGELFF.

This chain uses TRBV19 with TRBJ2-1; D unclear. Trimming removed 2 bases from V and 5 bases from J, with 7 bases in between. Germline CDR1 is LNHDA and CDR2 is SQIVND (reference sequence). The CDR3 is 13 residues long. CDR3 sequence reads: CASSIRANNEQFF. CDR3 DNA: TGTGCCAGTAGTATACGGGCCAACAATGAGCAGTTCTTC. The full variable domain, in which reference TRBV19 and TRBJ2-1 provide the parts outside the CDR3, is DGGITQSPKYLFRKEGQNVTLSCEQNLNHDAMYWYRQDPGQGLRLIYYSQIVNDFQKGDIAEGYSVSREKKESFPLTVTSAQKNPTAFYLCASSIRANNEQFFGPGTRLTVL.

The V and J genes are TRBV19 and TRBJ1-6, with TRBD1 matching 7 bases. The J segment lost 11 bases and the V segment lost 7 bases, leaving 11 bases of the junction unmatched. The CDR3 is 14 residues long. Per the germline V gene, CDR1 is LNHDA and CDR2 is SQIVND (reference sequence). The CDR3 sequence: CASNPQGPGAPLHF. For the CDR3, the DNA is TGTGCCAGTAATCCACAGGGGCCGGGGGCACCCCTCCACTTT.

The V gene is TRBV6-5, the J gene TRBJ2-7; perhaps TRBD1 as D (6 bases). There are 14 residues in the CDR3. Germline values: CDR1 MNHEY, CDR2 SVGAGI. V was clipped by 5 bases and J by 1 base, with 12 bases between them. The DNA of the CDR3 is TGTGCCAGCAGTACTAATACAGGGTCCTACGAGCAGTACTTC. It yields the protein CASSTNTGSYEQYF.

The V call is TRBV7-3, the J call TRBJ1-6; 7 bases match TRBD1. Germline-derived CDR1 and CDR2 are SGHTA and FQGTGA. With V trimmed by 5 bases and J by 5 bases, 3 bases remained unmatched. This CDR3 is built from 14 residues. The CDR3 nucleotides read TGTGCCAGCAGCCGACAGGGAAATAATTCACCCCTCCACTTT. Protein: CASSRQGNNSPLHF.

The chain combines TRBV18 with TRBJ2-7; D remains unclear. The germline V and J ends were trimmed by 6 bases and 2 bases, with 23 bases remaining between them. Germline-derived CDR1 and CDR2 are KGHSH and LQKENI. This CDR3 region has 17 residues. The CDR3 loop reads CASSLTTGQSQTYEQYF. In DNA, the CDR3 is TGTGCCAGCTCGCTGACCACTGGGCAGAGCCAAACCTACGAGCAGTACTTC.

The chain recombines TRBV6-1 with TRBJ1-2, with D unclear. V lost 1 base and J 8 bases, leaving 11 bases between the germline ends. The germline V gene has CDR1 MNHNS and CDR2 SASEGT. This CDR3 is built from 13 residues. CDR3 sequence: CASSEVLVRGYTF. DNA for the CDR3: TGTGCCAGCAGTGAAGTATTGGTTAGGGGCTACACCTTC.

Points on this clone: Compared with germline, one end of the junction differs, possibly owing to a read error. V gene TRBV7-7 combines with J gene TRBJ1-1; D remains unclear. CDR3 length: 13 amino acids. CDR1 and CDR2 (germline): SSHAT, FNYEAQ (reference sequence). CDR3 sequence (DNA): TGTGCTAGCAGCTTATCGGGGAACACTGAAGCTTTCTTT. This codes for CASSLSGNTEAFF. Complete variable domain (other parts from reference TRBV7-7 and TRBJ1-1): GAGVSQSPRYKVTKRGQDVTLRCDPISSHATLYWYQQALGQGPEFLTYFNYEAQPDKSGLPSDRFSAERPEGSISTLTIQRTEQRDSAMYRCASSLSGNTEAFFGQGTRLTVV.

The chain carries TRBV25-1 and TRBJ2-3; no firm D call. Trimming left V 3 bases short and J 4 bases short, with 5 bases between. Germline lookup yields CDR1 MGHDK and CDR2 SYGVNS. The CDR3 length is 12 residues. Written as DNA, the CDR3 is TGTGCCAGCAGTGATAAGCCAGATACGCAGTATTTT. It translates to CASSDKPDTQYF.

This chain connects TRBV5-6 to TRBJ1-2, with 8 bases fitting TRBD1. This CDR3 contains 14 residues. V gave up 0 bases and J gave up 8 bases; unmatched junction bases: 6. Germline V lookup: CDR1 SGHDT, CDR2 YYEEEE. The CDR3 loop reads CASSLGTGQRGYTF. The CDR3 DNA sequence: TGTGCCAGCAGCTTGGGGACAGGGCAGCGCGGCTACACCTTC. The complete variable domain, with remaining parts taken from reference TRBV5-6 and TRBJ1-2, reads DAGVTQSPTHLIKTRGQQVTLRCSPKSGHDTVSWYQQALGQGPQFIFQYYEEEERQRGNFPDRFSGHQFPNYSSELNVNALLLGDSALYLCASSLGTGQRGYTFGSGTRLTVV.

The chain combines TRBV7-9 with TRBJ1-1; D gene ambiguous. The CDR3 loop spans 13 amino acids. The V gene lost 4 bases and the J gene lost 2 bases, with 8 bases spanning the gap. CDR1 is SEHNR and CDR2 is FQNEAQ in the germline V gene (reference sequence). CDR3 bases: TGTGCCAGCAGCTCGGGCGGAAACACTGAAGCTTTCTTT. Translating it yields CASSSGGNTEAFF.

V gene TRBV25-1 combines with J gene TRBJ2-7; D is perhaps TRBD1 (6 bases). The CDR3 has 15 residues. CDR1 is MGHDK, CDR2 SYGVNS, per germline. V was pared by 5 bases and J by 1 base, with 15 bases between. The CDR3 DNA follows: TGTGCCAGCAGTCCCACAAACCAGGGGTCCTACGAGCAGTACTTC. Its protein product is CASSPTNQGSYEQYF.

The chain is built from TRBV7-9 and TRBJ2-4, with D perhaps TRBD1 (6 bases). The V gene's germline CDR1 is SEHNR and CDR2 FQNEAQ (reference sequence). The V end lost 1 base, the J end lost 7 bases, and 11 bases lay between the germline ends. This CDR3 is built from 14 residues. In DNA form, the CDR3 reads TGTGCCAGCAGCTTAGAGGGCAGGGGCAACATTCAGTACTTC. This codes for CASSLEGRGNIQYF. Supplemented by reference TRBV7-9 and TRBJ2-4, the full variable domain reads DTGVSQNPRHKITKRGQNVTFRCDPISEHNRLYWYRQTLGQGPEFLTYFQNEAQLEKSRLLSDRFSAERPKGSFSTLEIQRTEQGDSAMYLCASSLEGRGNIQYFGAGTRLSVL.

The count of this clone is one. The DNA for the CDR3 is TGTGCCAGCAGTTACCCGACGAGCACAGATACGCAGTATTTT. Translated: CASSYPTSTDTQYF. The J gene is TRBJ2-3, the V gene TRBV6-6; D gene ambiguous. Germline-derived CDR1 and CDR2 are MNHNY and SVGAGI (reference sequence). Trimming took 2 bases from V and 0 from J, leaving 6 bases between them. The CDR3 runs to 14 residues.

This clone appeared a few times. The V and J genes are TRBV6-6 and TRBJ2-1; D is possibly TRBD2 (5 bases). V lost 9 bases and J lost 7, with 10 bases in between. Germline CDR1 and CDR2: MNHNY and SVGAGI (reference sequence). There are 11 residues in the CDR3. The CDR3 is CASRTGNEQFF. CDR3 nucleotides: TGTGCCAGTAGGACTGGGAATGAGCAGTTCTTC.

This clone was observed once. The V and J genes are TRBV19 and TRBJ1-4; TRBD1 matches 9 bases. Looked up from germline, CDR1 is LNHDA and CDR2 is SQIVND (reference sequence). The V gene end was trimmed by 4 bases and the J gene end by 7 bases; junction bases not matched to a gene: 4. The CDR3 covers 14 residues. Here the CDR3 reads CASSNTGGGEKLFF. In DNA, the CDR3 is TGTGCCAGTAGTAACACAGGGGGCGGTGAAAAACTGTTTTTT.

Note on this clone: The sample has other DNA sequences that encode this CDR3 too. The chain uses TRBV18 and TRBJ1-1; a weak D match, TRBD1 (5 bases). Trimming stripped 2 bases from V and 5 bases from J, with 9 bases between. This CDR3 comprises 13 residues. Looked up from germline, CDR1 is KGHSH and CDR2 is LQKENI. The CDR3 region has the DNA TGTGCCAGCTCACCAGGGGCAGGAACTGAAGCTTTCTTT. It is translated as CASSPGAGTEAFF.

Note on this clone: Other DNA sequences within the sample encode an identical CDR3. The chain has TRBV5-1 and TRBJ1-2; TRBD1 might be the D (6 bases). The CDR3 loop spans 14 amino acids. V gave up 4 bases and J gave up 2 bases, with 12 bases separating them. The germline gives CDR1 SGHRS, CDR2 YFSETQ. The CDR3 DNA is TGCGCCAGCAGCCTCGCGGACAGAAACTATGGCTACACCTTC. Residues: CASSLADRNYGYTF.

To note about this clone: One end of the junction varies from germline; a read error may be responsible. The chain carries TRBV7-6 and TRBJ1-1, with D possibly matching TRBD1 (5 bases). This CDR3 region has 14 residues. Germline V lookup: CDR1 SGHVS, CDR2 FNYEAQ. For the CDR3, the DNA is TGTGCCACCAGCACGGGACTCGGGAACACTGAAGCTTTCTTT. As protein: CATSTGLGNTEAFF.

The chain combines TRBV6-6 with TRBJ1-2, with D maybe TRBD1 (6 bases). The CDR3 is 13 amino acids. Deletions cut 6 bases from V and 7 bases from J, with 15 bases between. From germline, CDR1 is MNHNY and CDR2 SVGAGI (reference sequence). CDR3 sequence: CASSWEQGRGYTF. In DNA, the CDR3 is TGTGCCAGCAGCTGGGAACAGGGACGTGGCTACACCTTC.

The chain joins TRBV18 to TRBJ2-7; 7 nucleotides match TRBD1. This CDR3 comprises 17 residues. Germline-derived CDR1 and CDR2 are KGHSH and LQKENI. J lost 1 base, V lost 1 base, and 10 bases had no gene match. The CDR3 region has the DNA TGTGCCAGCTCACCACTACCGGGACAGAGTACTTCCTACGAGCAGTACTTC. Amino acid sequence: CASSPLPGQSTSYEQYF.

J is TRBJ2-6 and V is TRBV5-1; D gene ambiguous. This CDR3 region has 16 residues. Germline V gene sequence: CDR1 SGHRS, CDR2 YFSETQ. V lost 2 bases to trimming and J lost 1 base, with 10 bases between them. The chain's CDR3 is CASSLVFDSGANVLTF. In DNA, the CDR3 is TGCGCCAGCAGCTTAGTATTTGATTCTGGGGCCAACGTCCTGACTTTC.

The CDR3 protein is CASSLVGLYNSPLHF. CDR3 sequence (DNA): TGTGCCAGCAGCTTGGTGGGACTGTATAATTCACCCCTCCACTTT. The J gene is TRBJ1-6, the V gene TRBV5-4, with a possible D match to TRBD1 (5 bases). Trimming took 0 bases from V and 4 from J, leaving 8 bases between them. CDR1 SGHNT and CDR2 YYREEE come from the germline V gene (reference sequence). This CDR3 is built from 15 residues.

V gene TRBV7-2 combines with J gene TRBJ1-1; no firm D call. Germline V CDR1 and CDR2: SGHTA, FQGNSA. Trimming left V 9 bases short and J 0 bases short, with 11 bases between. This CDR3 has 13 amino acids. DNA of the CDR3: TGTGCCAGTGGGTCCCGGGTGAACACTGAAGCTTTCTTT. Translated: CASGSRVNTEAFF.

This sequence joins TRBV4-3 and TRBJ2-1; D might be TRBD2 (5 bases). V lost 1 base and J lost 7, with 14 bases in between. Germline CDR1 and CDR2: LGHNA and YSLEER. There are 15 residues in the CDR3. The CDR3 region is CASSQVGSTGNEQFF. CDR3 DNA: TGCGCCAGCAGCCAAGTCGGCTCCACGGGGAATGAGCAGTTCTTC.

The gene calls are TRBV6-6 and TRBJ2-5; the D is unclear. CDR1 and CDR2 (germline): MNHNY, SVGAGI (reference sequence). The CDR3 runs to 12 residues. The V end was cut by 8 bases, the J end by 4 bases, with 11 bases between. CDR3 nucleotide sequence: TGTGCCAGCGCACCATATGCAGAGACCCAGTACTTC. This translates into CASAPYAETQYF.

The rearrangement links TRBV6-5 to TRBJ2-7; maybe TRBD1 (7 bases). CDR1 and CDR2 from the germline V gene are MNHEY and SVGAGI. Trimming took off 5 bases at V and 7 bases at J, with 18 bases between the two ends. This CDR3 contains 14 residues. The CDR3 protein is CASSTTRGGGEQYF. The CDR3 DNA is TGTGCCAGCAGTACGACTAGAGGGGGCGGGGAGCAGTACTTC.